The 5 T cell receptor beta chains below were found in one sample sequenced in a study of molecular identifiers for immune sequencing clone quantification. TCRdb reprocessed the PCR reads via MiXCR and lists one record per CDR3 protein. The sample has about 10,000 distinct CDR3 sequences; around 20% are singletons. Specimen: naive CD8+ T cells from blood, with Jurkat cell RNA spiked in. Subset denoted: FACS-sorted CD8+CD4-CCR7+CD45RA+ naive T cells. Receptor source: a human donor in good health. Some libraries in this study had Jurkat cell RNA spiked in.

This clonotype was found many times. The chain has TRBV20-1 and TRBJ2-4; no clear D. Per the germline V gene, CDR1 is DFQATT and CDR2 is SNEGSKA (reference sequence). The germline V and J ends were trimmed by 3 bases and 0 bases, with 6 bases remaining between them. The CDR3 extends over 13 amino acids. CDR3 DNA: TGCAGTGCTAGGTCGGTAGCCAAAAACATTCAGTACTTC. Translation: CSARSVAKNIQYF.

Note on this clonotype: A much larger clone is a single base away; this may be a read error. V and J are TRBV6-6 and TRBJ1-1; 7 nucleotides agree with TRBD1. Germline V gene data show CDR1 as MNHNY and CDR2 as SVGAGI (reference sequence). The CDR3 runs to 14 residues. CDR3 DNA sequence: TGTACCAGCAGCTCGGGACAGTCGAACACTGAAGCTTTCTTT. Its protein product is CTSSSGQSNTEAFF.

As concerns this clonotype: With a much larger clone just one base away, this may be a read error. The DNA for the CDR3 is TGTGCCAGCAGAATGACAAGGGGGGGACCCTATAATTCACCCCTCCGCTTT. It codes for CASRMTRGGPYNSPLRF. The genes are TRBV5-6 and TRBJ1-6, with TRBD1 as a possible D gene (6 bases). Looked up from germline, CDR1 is SGHDT and CDR2 is YYEEEE. The CDR3 contains 17 residues. Combining the CDR3 with reference TRBV5-6 and TRBJ1-6 gives the whole variable domain DAGVTQSPTHLIKTRGQQVTLRCSPKSGHDTVSWYQQALGQGPQFIFQYYEEEERQRGNFPDRFSGHQFPNYSSELNVNALLLGDSALYLCASRMTRGGPYNSPLRFGNGTRLTVT.

In this sample, this clonotype is medium-sized. This chain uses TRBV7-9 with TRBJ2-2; D is unclear. Germline lookup yields CDR1 SEHNR and CDR2 FQNEAQ (reference sequence). This CDR3 is built from 17 residues. V shed 5 bases and J shed 5 bases, with 21 bases lying between them. The CDR3 region has the DNA TGTGCCAGCAGCCCGGGCGAACGAACCGGACCTACCGGGGAGCTGTTTTTT. It is translated as CASSPGERTGPTGELFF.

Concerning this clonotype itself: One base away lies a much larger clone, so this may be a sequencing read error. This chain connects TRBV11-2 to TRBJ2-7; 9 nucleotides align to TRBD1. Germline V gene data show CDR1 as SGHAT and CDR2 as FQNNGV. This CDR3 has 15 amino acids. V lost 3 bases and J lost 6; bases outside the gene matches: 9. CDR3 loop: CASSLAGQGIREQYF. CDR3 in DNA: TGTGCCAGCAGCTTGGCGGGACAGGGCATCCGCGAGCAGTACTTC.